This T cell receptor (beta chain) was recorded in a study of immune heterogeneity within non-small cell lung tumors. Points from the study as a whole: In tumor regions, T-cell clonality showed a moderate but significant correlation with local tumor mutational burden (R around 0.35).

Genomic DNA extracted from bulk tumor tissue served as template. A total of roughly 600 ng was used per sample. Several biopsies were collected from each primary tumor during surgery. They were spaced as far apart as possible within the tumor mass. Curative surgery was undertaken by patients, who had untreated, newly diagnosed non-small cell lung cancer. Donors comprised surgical patients with newly diagnosed non-small cell lung cancer, operated on with curative intent. With 1 base removed from V and 8 bases from J, the gap between germline ends came to 15 bases. The CDR3 sequence is 14 residues long. Germline V gene lookup returns CDR1 DFQATT and CDR2 SNEGSKA (reference sequence). TCR beta CDR3 regions came from multiplex PCR with 32 forward V and 13 reverse J primers. In TCRdb, the multiplex PCR reads were re-called with MiXCR into one record per CDR3 protein. The sample lists over 12,000 distinct CDR3 sequences, less than 35% occurring once.

About this clonotype itself: The target antigen is unknown. A single base separates this from a much larger clone, so it may be a read error. The missing conserved phenylalanine or tryptophan at the end of this CDR3 makes a read error likely.

This receptor was obtained from a man aged 40-49 years with non-small cell lung cancer. This chain joins TRBV20-1 and TRBJ2-1, with D perhaps being TRBD1 or TRBD2 (5 bases each). Sequencing input: lung tumor tissue. The CDR3, as DNA: TGCAGTGCTAGAGGGGGGTCTCAAATCGATGAGCAGTTCCTC. Protein product: CSARGGSQIDEQFL.